This TCR beta chain derives from a study of T cell responses to AZD1222 COVID-19 vaccine. Overall study findings and caveats: Nearly half of spike-specific TCRs reportedly go after variant regions that carry no mutations.

Concerning this clone: Its antigen is not known.

The method was immunoSEQ multiplex PCR; TCRdb's version includes in-frame clones alone and lacks a portion of them. The data contain about 180,000 clones, around 88% of them seen just once; the ten biggest clones take up 11%. The J segment lost 4 bases and the V segment lost 1 base, leaving 12 bases of the junction unmatched. The CDR3 contains 17 residues. The germline gives CDR1 KGHSH, CDR2 LQKENI. The source was peripheral blood, collected 28 days after the second AZD1222 dose. The origin of this receptor is an adult who received the AZD1222 COVID-19 vaccine. The chain uses TRBV18 and TRBJ2-5, with 7 bases fitting TRBD2. The CDR3 DNA is TGTGCCAGCTCACCACTTGAGCGGGGTTCCGCGGGAGAGACCCAGTACTTC. Translated, it gives CASSPLERGSAGETQYF.